This T cell receptor (beta chain) is from a study of post-analysis software for immune sequencing data. Overall study context: Patients with relapsing-remitting, secondary progressive and progressive-relapsing multiple sclerosis courses were all represented.

The length of the CDR3 is 13 residues. Germline V gene data show CDR1 as MNHEY and CDR2 as SMNVEV (reference sequence). Remarks on this clonotype: Its antigen remains unknown.

Overall study results and limits: TRBV5-6, TRBV5-1 and TRBV20-1 belonged to a set of roughly five TRBV segments that were more frequent in patients than controls.

The authors incorporated unique molecular identifiers into the TCR beta cDNA libraries. Each CDR3 protein is one row after TCRdb ran MiXCR on the PCR reads. The table records some 450,000 distinct CDR3 sequences, roughly 46% of them present only once. This rearrangement joins TRBV27 to TRBJ2-7; D perhaps matches TRBD1 (6 bases). The J call could be wrong; TRBJ2-5 is a better fit for the DNA end. This sequence was found in a girl aged 10 to 17 with multiple sclerosis. The sequencing input was blood. CDR3 loop: CASRTTGTETQYF. The CDR3, as DNA: TGTGCCAGCAGAACTACAGGGACAGAGACCCAGTACTTC.